Each of the 30 T cell receptor beta chains below was sequenced from the same sample in a study of blood T cell repertoires in COVID-19. The data were produced by immunoSEQ multiplex PCR, yet TCRdb's version contains in-frame clones alone and is incomplete. This sample has roughly 49,000 clones, with about 83% found just once. The sample was peripheral blood. The receptors shown here come from a man in his forties with acute or convalescent COVID-19.

The chain employs TRBV7-8 and TRBJ1-2; D possibly corresponds to TRBD1 (5 bases). The germline gives CDR1 SGHVS, CDR2 FQNEAQ. The CDR3 sequence is 16 residues long. V was cut by 5 bases and J by 2 bases, with 18 bases left in between. The CDR3 reads CASSANYLRENYGYTF. CDR3 nucleotide sequence: TGTGCCAGCAGCGCCAACTACCTCAGGGAAAACTATGGCTACACCTTC.

The J gene is TRBJ1-4, the V gene TRBV28; 9 nucleotides agree with TRBD1. The CDR3 is 14 residues long. Per the germline V gene, CDR1 is MDHEN and CDR2 is SYDVKM. V shed 4 bases, J shed 7 bases, and the junction held 4 bases outside the gene matches. The CDR3 DNA reads TGTGCCAGCAGTTCGACAGGGGGAGCTGAAAAACTGTTTTTT. This sequence encodes CASSSTGGAEKLFF.

The chain is built from TRBV19 and TRBJ1-5; 9 bases fit TRBD1. This CDR3 is built from 15 residues. CDR1 and CDR2 from the germline V gene are LNHDA and SQIVND (reference sequence). Losses at the gene ends were 2 bases for V and 7 bases for J; bases not matched to a gene: 6. The CDR3 nucleotides read TGTGCCAGTAGTATAAGGGGACAGGGAAGGCAGCCCCAGCATTTT. Its translation is CASSIRGQGRQPQHF.

Only one count was recorded for this clone. V is TRBV18 and J is TRBJ2-1; 14 bases are a match to TRBD2. The CDR3 covers 15 residues. Germline CDR1 is KGHSH and CDR2 is LQKENI. V lost 6 bases and J lost 14; bases outside the gene matches: 12. The CDR3 DNA follows: TGTGCCAGCTCCCCCGGGACTAGCGGGGGAATAGGAGAGTTCTTC. This gives the protein CASSPGTSGGIGEFF.

V usage is TRBV10-3 and J usage is TRBJ2-7; TRBD1 agrees at 11 bases. This CDR3 is built from 15 residues. The ends lost 8 bases at V and 1 base at J; junction bases unmatched: 7. Germline V gene sequence: CDR1 ENHRY, CDR2 SYGVKD. CDR3 amino acids: CAIGSGDRGSYEQYF. The CDR3 DNA is TGTGCCATCGGCTCAGGGGACAGGGGGTCCTACGAGCAGTACTTC.

The chain has TRBV5-4 and TRBJ2-5, with 11 nucleotides matching TRBD2. CDR3 length equals 15 residues. CDR1 is SGHNT, CDR2 YYREEE, per germline (reference sequence). Trimming removed 4 bases from V and 8 bases from J; junction bases left unmatched: 10. The CDR3 reads CASSPTSGGKSTQYF. Here the CDR3 DNA reads TGTGCCAGCAGCCCAACTAGCGGGGGAAAGAGCACCCAGTACTTC.

The chain carries TRBV5-1 and TRBJ2-5, with TRBD1 matching 7 bases. The CDR3 runs to 14 residues. The germline gives CDR1 SGHRS, CDR2 YFSETQ. The V gene end was trimmed by 1 base and the J gene end by 4 bases; junction bases not matched to a gene: 4. CDR3 region: CASSLQYRGETQYF. The CDR3 coding sequence is TGCGCCAGCAGCTTGCAATACAGGGGAGAGACCCAGTACTTC.

The genes are TRBV4-2 and TRBJ1-3, with a weak D call TRBD1 (5 bases). Germline V gene data show CDR1 as LGHNA and CDR2 as YNFKEQ. This CDR3 is built from 20 residues. The V gene lost 4 bases and the J gene lost 0 bases, with 25 bases spanning the gap. The chain's CDR3 is CASSPLPTVSSLFSGNTIYF. CDR3 DNA: TGTGCCAGCAGCCCTCTCCCGACAGTTTCCTCCCTCTTCTCTGGAAACACCATATATTTT.

This clone was seen a single time. The rearrangement uses TRBV5-1 and TRBJ1-4, with 7 positions matching TRBD1. The length of the CDR3 is 15 residues. Germline CDR1 SGHRS, CDR2 YFSETQ. Trimming removed 4 bases from V and 3 bases from J; junction bases left unmatched: 6. The CDR3, as DNA: TGCGCCAGCAGCGAGAGACAGGGAGCTAATGAAAAACTGTTTTTT. Its translation: CASSERQGANEKLFF.

This sequence joins TRBV29-1 and TRBJ1-2, with D possibly matching TRBD1 (5 bases). V gave up 7 bases and J gave up 7 bases, with 13 bases separating them. In germline, CDR1 is SQVTM, CDR2 ANQGSEA. The CDR3 sequence is 11 residues long. In DNA form, the CDR3 reads TGCAGCGCCCAGGACACCCTTGGCTACACCTTC. Translating gives CSAQDTLGYTF.

The chain carries TRBV7-9 and TRBJ2-5; TRBD1 aligns across 9 bases. This CDR3 comprises 15 residues. Looked up from germline, CDR1 is SEHNR and CDR2 is FQNEAQ (reference sequence). The J segment lost 5 bases and the V segment lost 5 bases, leaving 9 bases of the junction unmatched. CDR3 nucleotides: TGTGCCAGCAGCAGGGACAGGGTAGGGCGGGAGACCCAGTACTTC. Its translation: CASSRDRVGRETQYF. Complete variable domain (other parts from reference TRBV7-9 and TRBJ2-5): DTGVSQNPRHKITKRGQNVTFRCDPISEHNRLYWYRQTLGQGPEFLTYFQNEAQLEKSRLLSDRFSAERPKGSFSTLEIQRTEQGDSAMYLCASSRDRVGRETQYFGPGTRLLVL.

This clone was seen a handful of times. The chain couples TRBV4-2 to TRBJ1-3; 10 nucleotides line up with TRBD1. From germline, CDR1 is LGHNA and CDR2 YNFKEQ. The CDR3 sequence is 15 residues long. V lost 0 bases and J lost 11; bases outside the gene matches: 7. The chain's CDR3 is CASSQDWGQGTAIYF. The DNA of the CDR3 is TGTGCCAGCAGCCAAGATTGGGGACAGGGGACTGCCATATATTTT.

This chain connects TRBV4-1 to TRBJ2-7; TRBD2 might be the D (5 bases). Germline V gives CDR1 MGHRA, CDR2 YSYEKL. V was cut by 4 bases and J by 6 bases, with 16 bases left in between. The CDR3 has 14 amino acids. CDR3 DNA: TGCGCCAGCAGCCGAACGGACTTAACCTCCGAGCAGTACTTC. Encoded protein: CASSRTDLTSEQYF.

This clone was seen only a few times. The V and J genes are TRBV6-5 and TRBJ2-1, with D maybe TRBD1 (6 bases). The V end lost 6 bases, the J end lost 4 bases, and 16 bases lay between the germline ends. The germline V gene has CDR1 MNHEY and CDR2 SVGAGI. CDR3 length equals 15 residues. CDR3 bases: TGTGCCAGCAGCTGGGCAAACGGACAGTACAATGAGCAGTTCTTC. This gives the protein CASSWANGQYNEQFF.

In this sample, this clone turned up once. The chain recombines TRBV5-1 with TRBJ2-7; tentatively, D is TRBD2 (7 bases). Per the germline V gene, CDR1 is SGHRS and CDR2 is YFSETQ. The CDR3 loop spans 14 amino acids. V dropped 1 base and J dropped 4 bases, with 12 bases sitting between them. In DNA form, the CDR3 reads TGCGCCAGCAGCTTGTCGGGGGGCGGGTACGAGCAGTACTTC. This encodes CASSLSGGGYEQYF.

The V call is TRBV5-1, the J call TRBJ1-2; 7 bases fit TRBD1. Germline V CDR1 and CDR2: SGHRS, YFSETQ. J was trimmed by 6 bases and V by 2 bases; bases with no gene match: 10. The CDR3 is 15 amino acids. This chain's CDR3 is CASSFDPGQHNGYTF. Here the CDR3 DNA reads TGCGCCAGCAGCTTTGATCCGGGACAGCACAATGGCTACACCTTC.

The chain recombines TRBV2 with TRBJ2-7, with 9 bases lining up with TRBD1. Looked up from germline, CDR1 is SNHLY and CDR2 is FYNNEI. CDR3 length: 14 amino acids. Germline trimming cut 4 bases from V and 3 bases from J; bases unmatched to any gene: 4. Here the CDR3 reads CASSGDRALYEQYV. The DNA for the CDR3 is TGTGCCAGCAGTGGGGACAGGGCCCTCTACGAGCAGTACGTC.

This rearrangement joins TRBV7-9 to TRBJ1-4; no definite D call. Trimming left V 5 bases short and J 8 bases short, with 18 bases between. The CDR3 covers 15 residues. The germline CDR1 and CDR2 sequences are SEHNR and FQNEAQ (reference sequence). The CDR3, as DNA: TGTGCCAGCAGCACCTCGGGAAGGGTAGGAGAAAAACTGTTTTTT. It encodes CASSTSGRVGEKLFF.

This clone was picked up a small number of times. This chain connects TRBV7-2 to TRBJ1-2; perhaps TRBD1 as D (6 bases). CDR1 is SGHTA, CDR2 FQGNSA, per germline. The CDR3 runs 15 residues. Trimming left V 3 bases short and J 8 bases short, with 19 bases between. CDR3 coding DNA: TGTGCCAGCAGCTTGGCGGCAGGGGCCAGAAAGGGCTACACCTTC. Translation gives CASSLAAGARKGYTF.

The rearrangement joins TRBV6-6 to TRBJ1-5; D is unresolved. This CDR3 is built from 15 residues. Deletions cut 2 bases from V and 0 bases from J, with 8 bases between. CDR1 and CDR2 (germline): MNHNY, SVGAGI (reference sequence). DNA for the CDR3: TGTGCCAGCAGTTACAGCGGCAATAGCAATCAGCCCCAGCATTTT. Translation: CASSYSGNSNQPQHF.

The V call is TRBV5-1, the J call TRBJ2-5; 9 nucleotides align to TRBD2. The V gene's germline CDR1 is SGHRS and CDR2 YFSETQ. The V segment lost 4 bases and the J segment 3 bases; nucleotides outside the gene matches: 13. This CDR3 is 17 amino acids long. The CDR3 DNA is TGCGCCAGCAGCCCGGTCGTGCTAGCGGGGCCGAAAGAGACCCAGTACTTC. Translating gives CASSPVVLAGPKETQYF. Full variable domain (outside the CDR3, taken from reference TRBV5-1 and TRBJ2-5): KAGVTQTPRYLIKTRGQQVTLSCSPISGHRSVSWYQQTPGQGLQFLFEYFSETQRNKGNFPGRFSGRQFSNSRSEMNVSTLELGDSALYLCASSPVVLAGPKETQYFGPGTRLLVL.

The rearrangement links TRBV15 to TRBJ2-3, with TRBD2 identical over 8 bases. CDR3 length: 16 amino acids. Germline V gives CDR1 LNHNV, CDR2 YYDKDF (reference sequence). V was clipped by 5 bases and J by 7 bases; unmatched bases: 14. The CDR3: CATSPLPGLGFHTQYF. The CDR3 DNA reads as TGTGCCACCAGCCCTCTCCCGGGACTAGGCTTCCATACGCAGTATTTT.

The rearrangement uses TRBV19 and TRBJ1-2; D uncertain. V gave up 7 bases and J gave up 2 bases, with 14 bases separating them. This CDR3 comprises 14 residues. The V gene's germline CDR1 is LNHDA and CDR2 SQIVND (reference sequence). The CDR3 loop reads CASTDPGGNYGYTF. CDR3 in DNA: TGTGCCAGTACCGACCCGGGAGGGAACTATGGCTACACCTTC.

The chain links TRBV30 to TRBJ2-7; maybe TRBD2 (6 bases). V dropped 3 bases and J dropped 4 bases, with 16 bases sitting between them. The CDR3 runs to 14 residues. Germline values: CDR1 GTSNPN, CDR2 SVGIG (reference sequence). Here the CDR3 DNA reads TGTGCCTGGAGGTGGGGCTCGGGGGTATACGAGCAGTACTTC. Translated, it gives CAWRWGSGVYEQYF.

The chain carries TRBV7-9 and TRBJ2-1, with 7 bases identical to TRBD1. CDR1 is SEHNR and CDR2 is FQNEAQ in the germline V gene (reference sequence). CDR3 length: 16 amino acids. V lost 5 bases, J lost 0 bases, and 7 bases stayed unmatched. As DNA, the CDR3 is TGTGCCAGCAGCCCATTACAGGGGATCTCCTACAATGAGCAGTTCTTC. Protein: CASSPLQGISYNEQFF.

V usage is TRBV5-5 and J usage is TRBJ1-2; D ambiguous. Per germline, CDR1 SGHKS and CDR2 YYEKEE (reference sequence). V lost 4 bases and J 3 bases, leaving 13 bases between the germline ends. CDR3 length: 14 residues. CDR3 DNA sequence: TGTGCCAGCAGCCTAACGGCTAGCTACTATGGCTACACCTTC. Translated, it gives CASSLTASYYGYTF.

This clone turned up a few times. The V and J genes are TRBV30 and TRBJ1-2; 8 nucleotides align to TRBD1. Germline V gene lookup returns CDR1 GTSNPN and CDR2 SVGIG (reference sequence). The J segment lost 12 bases and the V segment lost 0 bases, leaving 6 bases of the junction unmatched. The CDR3 consists of 12 residues. In DNA, the CDR3 is TGTGCCTGGAGTGTCGGACAGGGTAAAAACACCTTC. Translated: CAWSVGQGKNTF.

This clone was detected once. The chain recombines TRBV9 with TRBJ2-1, with 8 positions matching TRBD2. In germline, CDR1 is SGDLS, CDR2 YYNGEE. Trimming took 0 bases from V and 8 from J; bases not matched to a gene: 7. The CDR3 loop spans 15 amino acids. CDR3 sequence: CASSVDSGRGDEQFF. DNA of the CDR3: TGTGCCAGCAGCGTAGACAGCGGGCGGGGGGATGAGCAGTTCTTC. The full variable domain, in which reference TRBV9 and TRBJ2-1 provide the parts outside the CDR3, is DSGVTQTPKHLITATGQRVTLRCSPRSGDLSVYWYQQSLDQGLQFLIQYYNGEERAKGNILERFSAQQFPDLHSELNLSSLELGDSALYFCASSVDSGRGDEQFFGPGTRLTVL.

The chain has TRBV6-5 and TRBJ2-6, with D possibly matching TRBD2 (5 bases). Trimming took 2 bases from V and 4 from J, leaving 6 bases between them. Germline V gene sequence: CDR1 MNHEY, CDR2 SVGAGI. This CDR3 spans 14 amino acids. For the CDR3, the DNA is TGTGCCAGCAGTTACGGGAGAGGGGCCAACGTCCTGACTTTC. Its protein is CASSYGRGANVLTF.

The chain has TRBV9 and TRBJ2-5; D might be TRBD2 (7 bases). The CDR3 runs to 15 residues. V was shortened by 0 bases and J by 4 bases, with 13 bases between the two germline ends. The germline CDR1 and CDR2 sequences are SGDLS and YYNGEE. Here the CDR3 reads CASSVDVGGRETQYF. CDR3 sequence (DNA): TGTGCCAGCAGCGTAGATGTGGGGGGGCGAGAGACCCAGTACTTC.